Shown below are 14 T cell receptor beta chains from a single sample sequenced in a study of blood T cell repertoires in COVID-19. TCRdb keeps only in-frame clones here, not all; method: immunoSEQ multiplex PCR. Of around 150,000 clones in the sample, about 77% are singletons; the top ten hold roughly 4.2%. The source material was peripheral blood. These receptors all come from a man in his sixties with acute or convalescent COVID-19.

In regard to this clone: Other DNA variants within this sample encode the same CDR3. The CDR3 DNA sequence: TGTGCCAGCAGCCCCCTAGCGGGGTCCTACAATGAGCAGTTCTTC. The encoded protein is CASSPLAGSYNEQFF. The chain uses TRBV3-1 (or the pseudogene TRBV3-2) and TRBJ2-1; 9 positions match TRBD2. Looked up from germline, CDR1 is LGHDT and CDR2 is YNNKEL (reference sequence). Losses at the gene ends were 4 bases for V and 1 base for J; bases not matched to a gene: 2. The CDR3 contains 15 residues.

The chain employs TRBV6-5 and TRBJ2-7; TRBD2 aligns across 10 bases. Per germline, CDR1 MNHEY and CDR2 SVGAGI. Germline trimming cut 6 bases from V and 4 bases from J; bases unmatched to any gene: 9. The CDR3 extends over 15 amino acids. The CDR3 here is CASRARASGSYEQYF. The CDR3 nucleotides are TGTGCCAGCAGAGCAAGAGCTAGCGGGAGTTACGAGCAGTACTTC.

The chain carries TRBV11-2 and TRBJ2-7; TRBD2 aligns across 10 bases. V lost 1 base to trimming and J lost 3 bases; unmatched junction nucleotides: 3. Germline assignment: CDR1 SGHAT and CDR2 FQNNGV. This CDR3 has 15 residues. The CDR3 DNA reads TGTGCCAGCAGCTTAGGGACTAGCGGACTCTACGAGCAGTACTTC. This sequence encodes CASSLGTSGLYEQYF.

The V call is TRBV11-2, the J call TRBJ2-2; D is perhaps TRBD1 (5 bases). Germline CDR1 reads SGHAT; CDR2 reads FQNNGV. The CDR3 runs 15 residues. Deletions cut 1 base from V and 10 bases from J, with 16 bases between. The CDR3 coding sequence is TGTGCCAGCAGCTTAGGTGGGGCACTGCTGGAGGAGCTGTTTTTT. Amino acids: CASSLGGALLEELFF.

The chain joins TRBV27 to TRBJ2-7, with TRBD1 matching over 7 bases. The CDR3 runs to 14 residues. Germline V gives CDR1 MNHEY, CDR2 SMNVEV (reference sequence). With V trimmed by 3 bases and J by 3 bases, 5 bases remained unmatched. The CDR3 region has the DNA TGTGCCAGCAGTTTGGGACAGAGTTTCTACGAGCAGTACTTC. Translating it yields CASSLGQSFYEQYF.

This clone was seen once. This sequence joins TRBV7-3 and TRBJ2-3, with 8 bases fitting TRBD2. The length of the CDR3 is 18 residues. Looked up from germline, CDR1 is SGHTA and CDR2 is FQGTGA. J was trimmed by 3 bases and V by 5 bases; bases with no gene match: 16. CDR3 DNA: TGTGCCAGCAGCCGCGCCACGAAGCGGGAGACCGGGACAGATACGCAGTATTTT. Residues: CASSRATKRETGTDTQYF.

The chain carries TRBV7-9 and TRBJ2-3; the match to TRBD1 covers 10 bases. The germline gives CDR1 SEHNR, CDR2 FQNEAQ (reference sequence). This CDR3 comprises 16 residues. V lost 5 bases, J lost 0 bases, and 5 bases stayed unmatched. The CDR3 sequence: CASSLRQGASTDTQYF. The CDR3 DNA follows: TGTGCCAGCAGCCTAAGACAGGGGGCTAGCACAGATACGCAGTATTTT.

CDR3: CSGGLSSYEQYF. CDR3 nucleotides: TGCAGCGGAGGACTGAGCTCCTACGAGCAGTACTTC. The chain couples TRBV29-1 to TRBJ2-7; perhaps TRBD2 as D (5 bases). The CDR3 extends over 12 amino acids. Trimming cost V 7 bases and J 0 bases, with 10 bases left between them. The germline V gene has CDR1 SQVTM and CDR2 ANQGSEA.

This clone was detected once. The chain recombines TRBV6-5 with TRBJ1-5, with 8 bases fitting TRBD1. This CDR3 region has 12 residues. Germline assignment: CDR1 MNHEY and CDR2 SVGAGI. Trimming cost V 8 bases and J 6 bases; bases outside gene matches: 3. CDR3 sequence: CASSTGVQPQHF. In nucleotides, the CDR3 is TGTGCCAGCTCGACAGGGGTTCAGCCCCAGCATTTT.

The V gene is TRBV7-9, the J gene TRBJ2-3; D may be TRBD1 (7 bases). Germline values: CDR1 SEHNR, CDR2 FQNEAQ (reference sequence). Trimming removed 1 base from V and 3 bases from J, with 14 bases in between. The CDR3 contains 16 residues. The CDR3 nucleotides read TGTGCCAGCAGCTTAGGGCGGGACAGCGGGACAGATACGCAGTATTTT. Translation gives CASSLGRDSGTDTQYF.

The rearrangement uses TRBV10-1 and TRBJ2-5; the D gene is possibly TRBD1 (5 bases). V gave up 5 bases and J gave up 2 bases, with 21 bases separating them. This CDR3 is 17 amino acids long. CDR1 WNHNN and CDR2 SYGVQD come from the germline V gene (reference sequence). CDR3 protein: CASSTHPQGRSQETQYF. The DNA for the CDR3 is TGCGCCAGCAGTACCCATCCCCAGGGAAGATCACAAGAGACCCAGTACTTC.

The count of this clone is one. This chain uses TRBV9 with TRBJ1-1; TRBD1 matches at 7 bases. Germline values: CDR1 SGDLS, CDR2 YYNGEE. The V and J ends lost 3 bases and 5 bases, in that order; junction bases with no gene match: 7. The length of the CDR3 is 14 residues. The DNA for the CDR3 is TGTGCCAGCAGCGAATGGACAGGAAAGACTGAAGCTTTCTTT. Its protein product is CASSEWTGKTEAFF.

This sequence joins TRBV18 and TRBJ2-3, with 9 bases aligning to TRBD2. This CDR3 contains 19 residues. J was trimmed by 0 bases and V by 4 bases; bases with no gene match: 14. Germline V gene data show CDR1 as KGHSH and CDR2 as LQKENI. The CDR3: CASSQMELAGTSSTDTQYF. The CDR3 nucleotides read TGTGCCAGCTCACAAATGGAACTAGCGGGTACTTCTAGCACAGATACGCAGTATTTT.

This clone was counted once. This chain links TRBV24-1 with TRBJ2-3; no reliable D call. The V gene's germline CDR1 is KGHDR and CDR2 SFDVKD. V dropped 4 bases and J dropped 1 base, with 14 bases sitting between them. The CDR3 runs 16 residues. CDR3 residues: CATSEGAQAGTDTQYF. The CDR3 bases are TGTGCCACCAGTGAGGGCGCCCAGGCAGGCACAGATACGCAGTATTTT.